This T cell receptor (beta chain) was sequenced for a study of T cell responses to AZD1222 COVID-19 vaccine. Study outcomes and limitations: Following two doses of AZD1222, Spike-specific TCR breadth and depth rose. Females made up more of the donors, who were largely white British, and clonal diversity may have come out too low.

Concerning this clone: Its cognate antigen is unknown.

Data came from immunoSEQ multiplex PCR; TCRdb stores just in-frame clones and leaves some out. The sample consists of 100,000 or so clones, approximately 90% of them appearing once. Germline assignment: CDR1 KGHSH and CDR2 LQKENI. The CDR3 runs to 17 residues. V was cut by 4 bases and J by 1 base, with 19 bases left in between. Sequenced here: peripheral blood, sampled on day 0 of AZD1222 vaccination. This clonotype was sampled from an adult in good health. The genes are TRBV18 and TRBJ1-2, with D unresolved. The CDR3 protein is CASSLKSDGRNNYGYTF. For the CDR3, the DNA is TGTGCCAGCTCACTAAAATCGGACGGGCGGAATAACTATGGCTACACCTTC. The entire variable domain, with the rest obtained from reference TRBV18 and TRBJ1-2, is as follows: NAGVMQNPRHLVRRRGQEARLRCSPMKGHSHVYWYRQLPEEGLKFMVYLQKENIIDESGMPKERFSAEFPKEGPSILRIQQVVRGDSAAYFCASSLKSDGRNNYGYTFGSGTRLTVV.